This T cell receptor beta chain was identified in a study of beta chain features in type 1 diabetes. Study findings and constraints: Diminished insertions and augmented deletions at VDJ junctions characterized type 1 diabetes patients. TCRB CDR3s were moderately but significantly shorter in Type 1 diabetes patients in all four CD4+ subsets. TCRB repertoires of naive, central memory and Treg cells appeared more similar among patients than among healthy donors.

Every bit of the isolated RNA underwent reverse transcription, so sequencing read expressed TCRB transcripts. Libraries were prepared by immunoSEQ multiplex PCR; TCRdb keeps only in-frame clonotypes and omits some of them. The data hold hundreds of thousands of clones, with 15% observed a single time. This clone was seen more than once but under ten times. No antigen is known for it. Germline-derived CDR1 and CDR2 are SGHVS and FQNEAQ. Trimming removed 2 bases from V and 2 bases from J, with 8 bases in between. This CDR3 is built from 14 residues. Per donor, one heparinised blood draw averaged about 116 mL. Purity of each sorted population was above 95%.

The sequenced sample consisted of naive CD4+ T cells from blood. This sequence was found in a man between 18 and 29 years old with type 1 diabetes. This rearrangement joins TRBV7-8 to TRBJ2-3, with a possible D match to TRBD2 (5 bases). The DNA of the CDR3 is TGTGCCAGCAGCTTATGGGAGCTCACAGATACGCAGTATTTT. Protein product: CASSLWELTDTQYF.